This TCR beta chain was sequenced during a study of blood T cell repertoires in COVID-19 (dated by TCRdb to the early 2020s). At the level of the whole study: Collaborator samples came from the United States, Italy and Spain and covered acute and convalescent phases of COVID-19. The material from the prospective study consisted of cDNA or gDNA derived from T cells, B-cell-depleted T cells, or PBMCs. Deeply sampled blood TCRbeta repertoires from subjects exposed to, actively infected with, or recovered from COVID-19 were included in the dataset. The repertoires were released in a freely available public database meant as a resource for research on the immune response to SARS-CoV-2. Samples came from the ongoing ImmuneRACE study (first 160 participants) plus 1,254 subjects from 6 global collaborators. A de-identified subject ID, COVID-19 status, age in years and sex were almost always included in the sample metadata. Where available, HLA class I and class II types were obtained from metadata supplied by the sample provider rather than from assay-based typing. Study-level results and caveats: The quantity of clinical and demographic metadata differed by source and by participant and was supplied without curation.

Comment on this clone: No antigen is known for it. No base qualities exist here, and no much larger clone lies one base off it.

CDR1 MDHEN and CDR2 SYDVKM are derived from the germline V gene. From cysteine to phenylalanine, the CDR3 is 15 amino acids long. Kept here is only the CDR3 DNA, which spans 45 bases and is read in frame from base 1. At the junction V is shortened by 1 base and J by 5 bases, with 11 bases in between. TCRbeta CDR3 regions were amplified from genomic DNA by means of the immunoSEQ Assay, a bias-controlled multiplex PCR. The authors' pipeline ran thus. The number of nucleated cells in each sample was estimated from the amplification of reference gene primers within the assay. Sequence reads were collapsed and filtered to measure the absolute abundance of every unique TCRbeta CDR3 rearrangement. For each sample, productive Simpson clonality was calculated by taking the square root of Simpson's diversity index across productive rearrangements. This is the immuneACCESS table as TCRdb keeps it, with only in-frame sequences that have V and J called. A part of the clones is gone; compared with another copy, unresolved V genes explain less than half, and the rest is unexplained. V and J calls and clone size come straight from that table; D and trimming were deduced from the DNA. This sample holds 55,000 to 70,000 clones; roughly three quarters were observed only once. Around 16% of the sample is held by the ten biggest clonotypes.

Collaborating institutions collected whole blood in K2EDTA tubes following their own protocols. For TCRbeta analysis, collaborators shipped samples as frozen whole blood, isolated PBMCs, or DNA extracted from either of those sample types. Recombination linked TRBV28 to TRBJ2-2; 6 matching bases give a weak D call of TRBD2. Input material: peripheral blood. The clonotype comes from a man aged 80 or over with acute or convalescent COVID-19. DNA sequence: TGTGCCAGCAGTTTATACGGGGGTTGGACCGGGGAGCTGTTTTTT. The encoded protein is CASSLYGGWTGELFF.